These 19 T cell receptor beta chains were all obtained from the same sample, sequenced in a study of shared clonotypes between healthy human individuals (dated by TCRdb to 2020 to 2021). Libraries were constructed by the immunoSEQ multiplex PCR assay. TCRdb provides this immuneACCESS table in a form limited to in-frame rearrangements. Some clones are lacking; in checked studies, under half of them reflect an unresolved V gene, and why the rest are absent is not known. Present in this sample are about 2 million clones, about 95% of which were seen just once. The top ten clonotypes cover 0.13% of the sample. Specimen: naive CD4+ T cells sorted from blood. The cell subset or site label on this specimen signifies: CD45RA+ positively selected. The receptor set was obtained from a man between 18 and 29 years old in good health.

CDR3: CASSTVTVLNYGYTF. In DNA form, the CDR3 reads TGTGCCAGTAGTACGGTGACGGTGCTTAACTATGGCTACACCTTC. J is TRBJ1-2 and V is TRBV19, with D unresolved. Germline V gene data show CDR1 as LNHDA and CDR2 as SQIVND (reference sequence). Trimming shortened V by 4 bases and J by 1 base, and 13 bases separated the two germline ends. The CDR3 length is 15 residues. Together with reference TRBV19 and TRBJ1-2, the CDR3 gives the full variable domain: DGGITQSPKYLFRKEGQNVTLSCEQNLNHDAMYWYRQDPGQGLRLIYYSQIVNDFQKGDIAEGYSVSREKKESFPLTVTSAQKNPTAFYLCASSTVTVLNYGYTFGSGTRLTVV.

The sample holds one count of this clone. The chain is built from TRBV29-1 and TRBJ1-2; 9 bases agree with TRBD1. The V and J ends lost 5 bases and 0 bases, in that order; junction bases with no gene match: 4. There are 14 residues in the CDR3. The germline V gene encodes CDR1 SQVTM and CDR2 ANQGSEA. The CDR3 loop is CSVRRDRANYGYTF. CDR3 sequence (DNA): TGCAGCGTTCGCCGGGACAGGGCTAACTATGGCTACACCTTC.

CDR3 nucleotide sequence: TGTGCCAGCAGTGAAGCGGCAGGGCGGACTGAAGCTTTCTTT. It translates to CASSEAAGRTEAFF. V usage is TRBV2 and J usage is TRBJ1-1; TRBD1 is a possible D gene (5 bases). The germline CDR1 and CDR2 sequences are SNHLY and FYNNEI. The CDR3 spans 14 residues. Trimming removed 0 bases from V and 5 bases from J, with 10 bases in between.

V usage is TRBV19 and J usage is TRBJ1-4; a possible D gene is TRBD1 (6 bases). V lost 5 bases and J 5 bases, leaving 18 bases between the germline ends. Germline V gives CDR1 LNHDA, CDR2 SQIVND (reference sequence). CDR3 length: 16 residues. This CDR3 is CASSVTGRGGNEKLFF. The CDR3, as DNA: TGTGCCAGTAGTGTTACAGGCCGCGGGGGCAATGAAAAACTGTTTTTT. Variable domain in full (rest from reference TRBV19 and TRBJ1-4): DGGITQSPKYLFRKEGQNVTLSCEQNLNHDAMYWYRQDPGQGLRLIYYSQIVNDFQKGDIAEGYSVSREKKESFPLTVTSAQKNPTAFYLCASSVTGRGGNEKLFFGSGTQLSVL.

The CDR3: CASSVGQGQPQHF. CDR3 nucleotides: TGTGCCAGCAGCGTAGGACAGGGACAGCCCCAGCATTTT. V and J are TRBV9 and TRBJ1-5; 7 nucleotides line up with TRBD1. The CDR3 has 13 residues. The V gene end was trimmed by 0 bases and the J gene end by 7 bases; junction bases not matched to a gene: 1. Per germline, CDR1 SGDLS and CDR2 YYNGEE.

V and J are TRBV6-5 and TRBJ1-1; D is unclear. The CDR3 contains 11 residues. CDR1 MNHEY and CDR2 SVGAGI come from the germline V gene. Trimming cost V 2 bases and J 7 bases, with 5 bases left between them. Here the CDR3 reads CASSYEFEAFF. The CDR3, as DNA: TGTGCCAGCAGTTACGAGTTTGAAGCTTTCTTT.

The chain combines TRBV10-3 with TRBJ2-3; TRBD2 matches 14 bases. V was pared by 10 bases and J by 1 base, with 13 bases of the junction left unmatched. This CDR3 comprises 18 residues. Germline V gene lookup returns CDR1 ENHRY and CDR2 SYGVKD. The CDR3, as DNA: TGTGCCACCCGCCAGACGACTAGCGGGGGGGTCGGCACAGATACGCAGTATTTT. Protein sequence: CATRQTTSGGVGTDTQYF.

The genes are TRBV28 and TRBJ2-7; TRBD1 matches 9 bases. Germline CDR1 reads MDHEN; CDR2 reads SYDVKM. The CDR3 loop spans 13 amino acids. The CDR3 loop is CGTRDRDLYEQYF. CDR3 DNA sequence: TGTGGAACCAGGGACAGGGACCTCTACGAGCAGTACTTC.

This clone was picked up one time. The chain has TRBV30 and TRBJ1-2, with 8 bases aligning to TRBD1. Germline loops: CDR1 GTSNPN, CDR2 SVGIG (reference sequence). This CDR3 is 16 amino acids long. Trimming at V came to 0 bases and at J to 4 bases, leaving 10 bases not matched to a gene. The CDR3: CAWSVAPGGAGYGYTF. CDR3 DNA: TGTGCCTGGAGTGTCGCCCCAGGGGGCGCCGGCTATGGCTACACCTTC.

This chain connects TRBV7-3 to TRBJ2-6; 7 nucleotides agree with TRBD1. Germline CDR1 and CDR2: SGHTA and FQGTGA. This CDR3 has 17 amino acids. V dropped 5 bases and J dropped 0; count of bases not matched to a gene: 7. CDR3: CASSQGQTNSGANVLTF. The CDR3 bases are TGTGCCAGCAGCCAGGGACAGACCAACTCTGGGGCCAACGTCCTGACTTTC.

CDR3 DNA sequence: TGTGCCTGGAAAAAAACAGGGGGTCGCACTGAAGCTTTCTTT. It translates to CAWKKTGGRTEAFF. The gene calls are TRBV30 and TRBJ1-1; 8 nucleotides align to TRBD1. The germline CDR1 and CDR2 sequences are GTSNPN and SVGIG (reference sequence). The CDR3 is 14 residues long. V was pared by 4 bases and J by 4 bases, with 8 bases of the junction left unmatched.

The chain carries TRBV4-3 and TRBJ2-2, with 9 bases lining up with TRBD2. This CDR3 spans 18 amino acids. With 4 bases clipped from V and 2 bases from J, the junction kept 11 bases outside the gene matches. The germline V gene has CDR1 LGHNA and CDR2 YSLEER. The CDR3 region has the DNA TGCGCCAGCAGCCGGGGTATGGCGGGAGGGCCAAACACCGGGGAGCTGTTTTTT. Amino acid sequence: CASSRGMAGGPNTGELFF.

This chain joins TRBV15 and TRBJ1-1; the match to TRBD1 covers 7 bases. Germline V lookup: CDR1 LNHNV, CDR2 YYDKDF (reference sequence). J was trimmed by 1 base and V by 4 bases; bases with no gene match: 6. The CDR3 totals 15 residues. Here the CDR3 DNA reads TGTGCCACCAGCAACCGGGACAGAAGGAACACTGAAGCTTTCTTT. Its translation: CATSNRDRRNTEAFF.

The chain employs TRBV5-1 and TRBJ2-1; 7 bases fit TRBD2. CDR3 length equals 15 residues. Per germline, CDR1 SGHRS and CDR2 YFSETQ. J was trimmed by 5 bases and V by 4 bases; bases with no gene match: 9. This chain's CDR3 is CASSPREGPNNEQFF. For the CDR3, the DNA is TGCGCCAGCAGCCCCAGGGAGGGGCCTAACAATGAGCAGTTCTTC.

Note on this clone: A much larger clone sits a single nucleotide away, making a read error possible. The chain recombines TRBV7-8 with TRBJ1-1, with D possibly TRBD1 on 5 matching bases. This CDR3 comprises 14 residues. CDR1 is SGHVS and CDR2 is FQNEAQ in the germline V gene. V lost 2 bases, J lost 0 bases, and 7 bases lay in between. This CDR3 is CASSLQGLNTEAFF. DNA for the CDR3: TGTGCCAGCAGCTTACAGGGTTTGAACACTGAAGCTTTCTTT. The full variable domain, rest sourced from reference TRBV7-8 and TRBJ1-1, is GAGVSQSPRYKVAKRGQDVALRCDPISGHVSLFWYQQALGQGPEFLTYFQNEAQLDKSGLPSDRFFAERPEGSVSTLKIQRTQQEDSAVYLCASSLQGLNTEAFFGQGTRLTVV.

V and J are TRBV10-3 and TRBJ2-3, with TRBD2 matching 11 bases. The CDR3 spans 16 residues. CDR1 is ENHRY, CDR2 SYGVKD, per germline. Germline trimming cut 4 bases from V and 3 bases from J; bases unmatched to any gene: 6. This CDR3 reads CAISGGTSGVTDTQYF. The CDR3 region has the DNA TGTGCCATCAGTGGTGGGACTAGCGGTGTTACAGATACGCAGTATTTT.

The chain couples TRBV7-3 to TRBJ2-3; D tentatively reads TRBD1 or TRBD2 (7 bases each). V was shortened by 4 bases and J by 11 bases, with 13 bases between the two germline ends. Per the germline V gene, CDR1 is SGHTA and CDR2 is FQGTGA. The CDR3 extends over 12 amino acids. CDR3 residues: CASSSQGGMQYF. The CDR3 nucleotides read TGTGCCAGCAGCTCCCAGGGGGGGATGCAGTATTTT.

V usage is TRBV2 and J usage is TRBJ1-5; D is perhaps TRBD1 (5 bases). This CDR3 has 16 residues. Trimming removed 6 bases from V and 4 bases from J, with 19 bases in between. From germline, CDR1 is SNHLY and CDR2 FYNNEI. In nucleotides, the CDR3 is TGTGCCAGCAGGGGTGTGGGACCCCCACTGAATCAGCCCCAGCATTTT. It yields the protein CASRGVGPPLNQPQHF.

The chain employs TRBV6-6 and TRBJ1-2; the D gene is possibly TRBD1 (5 bases). Looked up from germline, CDR1 is MNHNY and CDR2 is SVGAGI (reference sequence). V lost 2 bases to trimming and J lost 9 bases, with 13 bases between them. CDR3 length: 13 residues. CDR3 region: CASSYGTGVSYTF. The CDR3 DNA reads as TGTGCCAGCAGTTACGGTACGGGGGTTAGCTACACCTTC.